Sequencing of this TCR beta chain was carried out in a study of response to subunit inactivated influenza vaccine. General study points: Each seasonal flu vaccination may recruit only limited new T cells, authors suggested.

This clonotype was counted a few times. The antigen is not known. V was clipped by 0 bases and J by 8 bases, with 11 bases between them. Germline values: CDR1 MGHRA, CDR2 YSYEKL. CDR3 length: 14 amino acids. TCRdb reanalysed the RT-PCR reads using MiXCR and keeps one entry per CDR3 protein. This table holds approximately 700,000 distinct CDR3 sequences, around 16% found once. The chain combines TRBV4-1 with TRBJ2-1; TRBD1 or TRBD2 may be the D gene (5 bases each). The receptor was isolated from a man aged 50 or older who received an inactivated influenza vaccine. Sequenced here: PBMCs from blood, sampled about 12 days after vaccination. CDR3 protein: CASSQEGRGYEQFF. CDR3 sequence (DNA): TGCGCCAGCAGCCAAGAGGGTCGGGGCTATGAGCAGTTCTTC.